What follows are 25 T cell receptor beta chains derived from one specimen sequenced in a study of T-cell reconstitution after alpha-beta-depleted transplantation in children. Preparation of the TCRbeta library was carried out with unique molecular identifiers. TCRdb reprocessed the PCR reads via MiXCR and lists one record per CDR3 protein. The table lists just over 950,000 distinct CDR3 sequences, about 29% of them singletons. The source material was PBMCs, mostly from graft donor cells, sampled 360 days after TCRalphabeta/CD19-depleted stem cell transplant. The receptor source for this set is a boy under two years old who had a stem cell transplant for SCID, so the T cells may come from the graft donor.

This sequence joins TRBV6-1 and TRBJ2-6, with D possibly matching TRBD2 (6 bases). Germline lookup yields CDR1 MNHNS and CDR2 SASEGT. The CDR3 is made up of 17 amino acids. V was clipped by 8 bases and J by 1 base, with 18 bases between them. CDR3 coding DNA: TGTGCCAGCGGGAGGTTACCTAAGGGTTCTGGGGCCAACGTCCTGACTTTC. Translated: CASGRLPKGSGANVLTF.

The chain employs TRBV27 and TRBJ2-3, with a tentative D call TRBD2 (5 bases). Deletions cut 6 bases from V and 2 bases from J, with 15 bases between. The CDR3 contains 15 residues. Germline CDR1 reads MNHEY; CDR2 reads SMNVEV (reference sequence). The DNA of the CDR3 is TGTGCCAGCAGACCTCTCGGAGGCCTCACAGATACGCAGTATTTT. This encodes CASRPLGGLTDTQYF.

This chain uses TRBV7-8 with TRBJ2-1; D is unresolved. Germline V CDR1 and CDR2: SGHVS, FQNEAQ. V lost 2 bases and J 8 bases, leaving 16 bases between the germline ends. The CDR3 has 15 amino acids. CDR3 sequence: CASSLSSWFPDEQFF. The CDR3 region has the DNA TGTGCCAGCAGCTTAAGTTCCTGGTTCCCCGATGAGCAGTTCTTC.

This clonotype was observed a few times. This chain uses TRBV3-1 with TRBJ2-2; the D is unclear. Deletions cut 4 bases from V and 5 bases from J, with 5 bases between. In germline, CDR1 is LGHDT, CDR2 YNNKEL (reference sequence). The CDR3 has 12 residues. The CDR3 nucleotides are TGTGCCAGCAGCCCCGTGACCGGGGAGCTGTTTTTT. It translates to CASSPVTGELFF. Based on the CDR3 plus reference TRBV3-1 and TRBJ2-2, the full variable domain is DTAVSQTPKYLVTQMGNDKSIKCEQNLGHDTMYWYKQDSKKFLKIMFSYNNKELIINETVPNRFSPKSPDKAHLNLHINSLELGDSAVYFCASSPVTGELFFGEGSRLTVL.

CDR3 region: CASSLTWDWQFETQYF. Here the CDR3 DNA reads TGTGCCAGCAGCCTTACTTGGGACTGGCAATTCGAGACCCAGTACTTC. The chain combines TRBV13 with TRBJ2-5, with D perhaps matching TRBD2 (6 bases). With 5 bases removed from V and 5 bases from J, the gap between germline ends came to 21 bases. Germline assignment: CDR1 PRHDT and CDR2 FYEKMQ (reference sequence). The CDR3 contains 16 residues.

The chain recombines TRBV6-2 or TRBV6-3 with TRBJ2-1; D uncertain. Trimming stripped 7 bases from V and 0 bases from J, with 19 bases between. The CDR3 totals 17 residues. Germline CDR1 reads MNHEY; CDR2 reads SVGEGT. This CDR3 reads CASKFTLRAGSYNEQFF. CDR3 in DNA: TGTGCCAGCAAGTTTACCCTGAGAGCAGGCTCCTACAATGAGCAGTTCTTC.

This clonotype was found a few times. V gene TRBV29-1 combines with J gene TRBJ2-1, with unresolved D. V lost 4 bases and J 0 bases, leaving 7 bases between the germline ends. Germline CDR1 is SQVTM and CDR2 is ANQGSEA. The CDR3 has 13 amino acids. CDR3 in DNA: TGCAGCGTTGTGGGCTACTCCTACAATGAGCAGTTCTTC. As protein: CSVVGYSYNEQFF.

V usage is TRBV29-1 and J usage is TRBJ2-7, with 7 nucleotides matching TRBD1. This CDR3 contains 14 residues. Germline trimming cut 6 bases from V and 6 bases from J; bases unmatched to any gene: 14. Germline CDR1 is SQVTM and CDR2 is ANQGSEA. CDR3 coding DNA: TGCAGCGTGGTGGGACAGTATTCTCCATCCGAGCAGTACTTC. It encodes CSVVGQYSPSEQYF.

The rearrangement uses TRBV11-2 and TRBJ2-4; weak D call: TRBD2 (6 bases). CDR1 is SGHAT, CDR2 FQNNGV, per germline. CDR3 size: 18 residues. The V and J ends lost 5 bases and 0 bases respectively, with 20 bases between them. The CDR3 DNA reads TGTGCCAGCAGCCAGGGACTCAGCCTAGGGGCAGCCAAAAACATTCAGTACTTC. Encoded protein: CASSQGLSLGAAKNIQYF.

The chain couples TRBV12-3 or TRBV12-4 to TRBJ2-5; the match to TRBD2 covers 13 bases. This CDR3 comprises 15 residues. V lost 6 bases to trimming and J lost 5 bases; unmatched junction nucleotides: 6. Here the CDR3 reads CASSRTSGGEETQYF. CDR3 coding DNA: TGTGCCAGCAGCCGGACTAGCGGGGGAGAGGAGACCCAGTACTTC.

The V gene is TRBV28, the J gene TRBJ2-1; 8 bases fit TRBD2. The germline V gene has CDR1 MDHEN and CDR2 SYDVKM. After removal of 6 bases from V and 8 bases from J, the junction contained 9 bases not matched to a gene. This CDR3 comprises 14 residues. CDR3 DNA sequence: TGTGCCAGCAGACGGGGGGGGCCGTACGATGAGCAGTTCTTC. Residues: CASRRGGPYDEQFF.

The J gene is TRBJ2-1, the V gene TRBV6-1, with D unclear. Trimming pared 3 bases from V and 10 bases from J, leaving 7 bases between. There are 11 residues in the CDR3. From germline, CDR1 is MNHNS and CDR2 SASEGT. CDR3 DNA sequence: TGTGCCAGCAGTGATCCCCCCGAGCAGTTCTTC. It encodes CASSDPPEQFF.

This clonotype was seen at least ten times. The gene calls are TRBV12-3 or TRBV12-4 and TRBJ1-2; D may be TRBD1 (6 bases). The V end lost 5 bases, the J end lost 2 bases, and 9 bases lay between the germline ends. The CDR3 length is 13 residues. DNA of the CDR3: TGTGCCAGCAGTCCCACAGGGAACTATGGCTACACCTTC. Protein: CASSPTGNYGYTF.

V usage is TRBV5-1 and J usage is TRBJ2-4, with D possibly TRBD1 on 5 matching bases. The V gene's germline CDR1 is SGHRS and CDR2 YFSETQ. With 4 bases removed from V and 8 bases from J, the gap between germline ends came to 16 bases. The CDR3 sequence is 14 residues long. The CDR3: CASSPPQGTDIQYF. CDR3 coding DNA: TGCGCCAGCAGCCCCCCCCAGGGAACGGACATTCAGTACTTC.

Only a few counts were recorded for this clonotype. The chain links TRBV12-3 or TRBV12-4 to TRBJ2-7; D uncertain. Trimming cost V 4 bases and J 4 bases, with 11 bases left between them. The CDR3 extends over 13 amino acids. CDR3 coding DNA: TGTGCCAGCAGTTCCCGGCCCGTATACGAGCAGTACTTC. Translated: CASSSRPVYEQYF.

This clonotype came up a few times. The chain links TRBV27 to TRBJ1-5; no clear D. The V gene lost 5 bases and the J gene lost 11 bases, with 19 bases spanning the gap. Per the germline V gene, CDR1 is MNHEY and CDR2 is SMNVEV (reference sequence). The CDR3 loop spans 14 amino acids. CDR3 in amino acids: CASSGNILQRTQHF. The CDR3 nucleotides read TGTGCCAGCAGTGGGAACATCCTCCAAAGGACCCAGCATTTT.

This sequence joins TRBV20-1 and TRBJ2-1; TRBD1 or TRBD2 may be the D gene (5 bases each). V was shortened by 7 bases and J by 4 bases, with 20 bases between the two germline ends. The germline gives CDR1 DFQATT, CDR2 SNEGSKA (reference sequence). The CDR3 sequence is 15 residues long. The CDR3 loop is CSVGRDQKTYNEQFF. In nucleotides, the CDR3 is TGCAGTGTGGGCCGGGACCAGAAGACATACAATGAGCAGTTCTTC.

The V and J genes are TRBV11-1 and TRBJ1-1, with D unclear. This CDR3 is built from 14 residues. V shed 2 bases and J shed 0 bases, with 7 bases lying between them. The V gene's germline CDR1 is SGHAT and CDR2 FQDESV (reference sequence). CDR3 sequence: CASSLQALNTEAFF. CDR3 nucleotides: TGTGCCAGCAGCTTACAGGCCTTGAACACTGAAGCTTTCTTT.

Here the CDR3 reads CAWGTGTYEQYF. The DNA of the CDR3 is TGTGCCTGGGGGACAGGGACCTACGAGCAGTACTTC. This chain links TRBV30 with TRBJ2-7; 9 bases fit TRBD1. V shed 5 bases, J shed 2 bases, and the junction held 1 base outside the gene matches. Per germline, CDR1 GTSNPN and CDR2 SVGIG (reference sequence). CDR3 length: 12 residues.

This clonotype occurred a few times. The chain employs TRBV27 and TRBJ2-4; possibly TRBD1 or TRBD2 for D (6 bases each). CDR3 length equals 16 residues. Germline CDR1 and CDR2: MNHEY and SMNVEV (reference sequence). V lost 1 base and J 1 base, leaving 11 bases between the germline ends. CDR3 coding DNA: TGTGCCAGCAGTTTATTTTGGGGGGCGGCCAAAAACATTCAGTACTTC. Translation: CASSLFWGAAKNIQYF.

The chain is built from TRBV10-3 and TRBJ2-7; 8 bases align to TRBD2. Germline assignment: CDR1 ENHRY and CDR2 SYGVKD. V shed 7 bases, J shed 1 base, and the junction held 6 bases outside the gene matches. The CDR3 has 14 amino acids. CDR3 coding DNA: TGTGCCATCAAGTCTAGCGGGCCTTCCTACGAGCAGTACTTC. Encoded protein: CAIKSSGPSYEQYF.

In its sample, this clonotype was seen a few times. This rearrangement joins TRBV28 to TRBJ1-5, with 7 bases fitting TRBD1. The germline CDR1 and CDR2 sequences are MDHEN and SYDVKM. V was pared by 3 bases and J by 3 bases, with 5 bases of the junction left unmatched. There are 15 residues in the CDR3. CDR3 sequence reads: CASSFPGQVNQPQHF. The CDR3 bases are TGTGCCAGCAGTTTCCCCGGACAGGTCAATCAGCCCCAGCATTTT.

This sequence joins TRBV4-2 and TRBJ2-1; 9 positions match TRBD2. With V trimmed by 0 bases and J by 9 bases, 12 bases remained unmatched. CDR1 LGHNA and CDR2 YNFKEQ come from the germline V gene. CDR3 length: 17 residues. The CDR3 nucleotides read TGTGCCAGCAGCCAAGATATCGGCGGGGGGGGAGGAGGTGAGCAGTTCTTC. Protein sequence: CASSQDIGGGGGGEQFF.

The V gene is TRBV20-1, the J gene TRBJ2-7, with D hard to call. The CDR3 is made up of 15 amino acids. Germline V gives CDR1 DFQATT, CDR2 SNEGSKA (reference sequence). With 1 base removed from V and 2 bases from J, the gap between germline ends came to 15 bases. In DNA, the CDR3 is TGCAGTGCTAGAGGCCCGTCCGGATCGGCCTACGAGCAGTACTTC. It is translated as CSARGPSGSAYEQYF.

This chain's CDR3 is CASSHRTSSGNTIYF. Written as DNA, the CDR3 is TGTGCCAGCAGCCATCGGACAAGCTCTGGAAACACCATATATTTT. The chain is built from TRBV7-2 and TRBJ1-3; D possibly corresponds to TRBD1 (5 bases). V was cut by 5 bases and J by 0 bases, with 11 bases left in between. CDR3 length: 15 amino acids. Germline V lookup: CDR1 SGHTA, CDR2 FQGNSA.